These T cell receptor beta chains were read from a single sample in a study of T cell repertoires in aging, cancer and after chemotherapy. TCRdb used MiXCR to reprocess the multiplex PCR reads, holding one entry per CDR3 protein. The table includes about 6,800 distinct CDR3 sequences, less than 30% detected once. Sequenced sample: blood. All receptors derive from a human donor with a blood cancer. The donor label of this sample is uncertain. The CDR3 runs from the conserved cysteine through the conserved F or W. Each record gives: clone size, V gene, D gene, J gene, CDR3 protein, CDR3 DNA. The D gene is left open where the match is weak. Part of the rows lack a size; the others show once, few, many or a class for expanded clones.

size: few
V: TRBV7-6
D: NA
J: TRBJ2-2
CDR3: CASSRREQTGELFF
DNA: TGTGCCAGCAGTCGGAGGGAACAAACCGGGGAGCTGTTTTTT

size: NA
V: TRBV12-3/TRBV12-4
D: TRBD1
J: TRBJ1-4
CDR3: CASSLIWDRPTTNEKLFF
DNA: TGTGCCAGCAGTTTAATCTGGGACAGACCTACAACTAATGAAAAACTGTTTTTT

size: once
V: TRBV12-3/TRBV12-4
D: TRBD1
J: TRBJ1-5
CDR3: CASSLGTGSYAPQHF
DNA: TGTGCCAGCAGTCTCGGGACAGGGTCCTATGCGCCCCAGCATTTT

size: few
V: TRBV6-5
D: NA
J: TRBJ2-7
CDR3: CASRYTGSSYEQYF
DNA: TGTGCCAGCAGATATACAGGGAGCTCCTACGAGCAGTACTTC

size: few
V: TRBV6-4
D: NA
J: TRBJ1-2
CDR3: CASPGTGGYGYTF
DNA: TGTGCCAGCCCAGGGACGGGAGGCTATGGCTACACCTTC

size: NA
V: TRBV7-2
D: NA
J: TRBJ2-3
CDR3: CASSQSRGDTQYF
DNA: TGTGCCAGCAGCCAGTCTCGGGGAGATACGCAGTATTTT

size: NA
V: TRBV6-5
D: NA
J: TRBJ2-7
CDR3: CASSDYEQYF
DNA: TGTGCCAGCAGCGATTACGAGCAGTACTTC

size: NA
V: TRBV6-5
D: NA
J: TRBJ2-6
CDR3: CASSAWGAGAYVLTF
DNA: TGTGCCAGCAGCGCGTGGGGAGCTGGGGCCTACGTCCTGACTTTC

size: NA
V: TRBV10-3
D: NA
J: TRBJ1-5
CDR3: CASSEPDSSNQPQHF
DNA: TGCGCCAGCAGTGAGCCGGACAGTAGCAATCAGCCCCAGCATTTT

size: few
V: TRBV5-4
D: NA
J: TRBJ2-7
CDR3: CASSLGGDPYEQYF
DNA: TGTGCCAGCAGCTTAGGAGGGGACCCCTACGAGCAGTACTTC

size: few
V: TRBV6-4
D: TRBD2
J: TRBJ2-1
CDR3: CATSDAGLHYNEQFF
DNA: TGTGCCACCAGTGACGCGGGACTACACTACAATGAGCAGTTCTTC

size: few
V: TRBV6-5
D: TRBD2
J: TRBJ2-5
CDR3: CASSYTGAGRGETQYF
DNA: TGTGCCAGCAGTTATACGGGAGCGGGGCGGGGAGAGACCCAGTACTTC

size: NA
V: TRBV12-3/TRBV12-4
D: NA
J: TRBJ2-4
CDR3: CASPGSEIAKNIQYF
DNA: TGTGCCAGCCCGGGGTCGGAGATAGCCAAAAACATTCAGTACTTC

size: medium-sized
V: TRBV29-1
D: NA
J: TRBJ2-3
CDR3: CSVGPKLRTDTQYF
DNA: TGCAGCGTTGGTCCGAAGCTCCGCACAGATACGCAGTATTTT

size: few
V: TRBV4-2
D: NA
J: TRBJ1-1
CDR3: CASSPRTEALSEAFF
DNA: TGCGCCAGCAGCCCTCGGACTGAAGCGTTGTCTGAAGCTTTCTTT

size: few
V: TRBV6-6
D: NA
J: TRBJ1-5
CDR3: CASSYSIPGGRQPQHF
DNA: TGTGCCAGCAGTTACTCGATTCCCGGGGGCAGACAGCCCCAGCATTTT

size: NA
V: TRBV7-9
D: TRBD1
J: TRBJ1-5
CDR3: CASFVRDRGDSSGNQPQHF
DNA: TGTGCCAGCTTCGTTCGCGACAGGGGGGACTCTTCGGGCAATCAGCCCCAGCATTTT

size: NA
V: TRBV12-3/TRBV12-4
D: NA
J: TRBJ2-7
CDR3: CASWTTEQYF
DNA: TGTGCCAGTTGGACAACCGAGCAGTACTTC

size: NA
V: TRBV6-4
D: NA
J: TRBJ2-3
CDR3: CASSERQRLGTDTQYF
DNA: TGTGCCAGCAGTGAGAGACAGCGTCTAGGCACAGATACGCAGTATTTT

size: few
V: TRBV6-5
D: NA
J: TRBJ2-7
CDR3: CASSFGTVTYEQYF
DNA: TGTGCCAGCAGCTTCGGGACGGTGACCTACGAGCAGTACTTC

size: NA
V: TRBV11-2
D: TRBD1
J: TRBJ1-2
CDR3: CASSYPRDRGVGYTF
DNA: TGTGCCAGCAGCTACCCCCGGGACAGGGGGGTCGGCTACACCTTC

size: many
V: TRBV19
D: NA
J: TRBJ2-7
CDR3: CATGERSGPTYEQYF
DNA: TGTGCCACCGGAGAAAGATCCGGGCCAACTTACGAGCAGTACTTC

size: NA
V: TRBV13
D: NA
J: TRBJ2-3
CDR3: CASSSGLGHTDTQYF
DNA: TGTGCCAGCAGCTCCGGACTTGGGCACACAGATACGCAGTATTTT

size: NA
V: TRBV27
D: NA
J: TRBJ2-2
CDR3: CASSRAGSNGGELFF
DNA: TGTGCCAGCAGCCGCGCAGGGAGTAATGGCGGGGAGCTGTTTTTT

size: NA
V: TRBV6-5
D: NA
J: TRBJ2-5
CDR3: CASSGQETQYF
DNA: TGTGCCAGCAGTGGTCAAGAGACCCAGTACTTC

size: NA
V: TRBV13
D: NA
J: TRBJ1-2
CDR3: CASKPIQRVGYTF
DNA: TGTGCCAGCAAACCAATCCAAAGGGTCGGCTACACCTTC

size: few
V: TRBV18
D: TRBD1
J: TRBJ2-1
CDR3: CASSPSTGGRSNEQFF
DNA: TGTGCCAGCTCACCGTCCACAGGGGGCAGGTCCAATGAGCAGTTCTTC

size: NA
V: TRBV6-2/TRBV6-3
D: TRBD2
J: TRBJ2-1
CDR3: CASSKLAGGIHEQFF
DNA: TGTGCCAGCAGTAAGCTAGCGGGGGGGATTCATGAGCAGTTCTTC

size: NA
V: TRBV19
D: TRBD2
J: TRBJ2-3
CDR3: CASSIGGRGTDTQYF
DNA: TGTGCCAGTAGTATAGGGGGGAGGGGCACAGATACGCAGTATTTT

size: NA
V: TRBV7-9
D: TRBD1
J: TRBJ2-6
CDR3: CASSLSIRTGAGANVLTF
DNA: TGTGCCAGCAGCTTAAGTATCCGGACAGGGGCTGGGGCCAACGTCCTGACTTTC